A single sample gave rise to the 23 T cell receptor beta chains below, sequenced in a study of graft-versus-host responses after intestinal transplantation. Clones were sequenced by immunoSEQ multiplex PCR, and TCRdb holds only the in-frame ones, with some missing. The sample holds roughly 50,000 clones, 75% to 95% seen once. This specimen consisted of PBMCs, obtained 650 to 680 days after intestinal transplant. These receptor sequences come from a human patient who received an intestinal transplant, so some T cells may come from the graft donor.

The rearrangement links TRBV11-2 to TRBJ2-3; tentatively, D is TRBD2 (6 bases). CDR1 is SGHAT and CDR2 is FQNNGV in the germline V gene. CDR3 size: 15 residues. V gave up 6 bases and J gave up 2 bases, with 15 bases separating them. The CDR3 DNA sequence: TGTGCCAGCAGGGGTCTGGGGGGAACCACAGATACGCAGTATTTT. Translating it yields CASRGLGGTTDTQYF.

The chain uses TRBV6-1 and TRBJ2-7; D gene unclear. The CDR3 runs to 15 residues. V lost 3 bases and J lost 7, with 19 bases in between. Per the germline V gene, CDR1 is MNHNS and CDR2 is SASEGT. The DNA for the CDR3 is TGTGCCAGCAGTGACTATAGGGTTAGGCGGATGGAGCAGTACTTC. Translating gives CASSDYRVRRMEQYF.

The chain recombines TRBV5-4 with TRBJ1-1; D not certain. Deletions cut 3 bases from V and 5 bases from J, with 17 bases between. Germline V gene sequence: CDR1 SGHNT, CDR2 YYREEE (reference sequence). The CDR3 extends over 15 amino acids. The CDR3 is CASSSDGVGWTEAFF. CDR3 DNA: TGTGCCAGCAGCTCGGATGGGGTCGGATGGACTGAAGCTTTCTTT.

The chain joins TRBV19 to TRBJ1-1; no clear D. With 8 bases removed from V and 2 bases from J, the gap between germline ends came to 15 bases. CDR1 is LNHDA, CDR2 SQIVND, per germline (reference sequence). CDR3 length equals 14 residues. CDR3 protein: CASQRPGRNTEAFF. CDR3 nucleotides: TGTGCCAGTCAACGGCCGGGCCGCAACACTGAAGCTTTCTTT.

The rearrangement joins TRBV11-2 to TRBJ1-6, with TRBD1 matching 7 bases. After removal of 3 bases from V and 6 bases from J, the junction contained 5 bases not matched to a gene. Germline V CDR1 and CDR2: SGHAT, FQNNGV. The CDR3 sequence is 15 residues long. The CDR3 DNA is TGTGCCAGCAGCTTGCGGGGGACAGCTAATTCACCCCTCCACTTT. The encoded protein is CASSLRGTANSPLHF.

The chain combines TRBV30 with TRBJ2-5, with a weak D call TRBD1 (5 bases). TRBJ2-7 matches the DNA end more closely, so the J call is doubtful. From germline, CDR1 is GTSNPN and CDR2 SVGIG (reference sequence). This CDR3 comprises 12 residues. The CDR3: CAWQTDGYEQYF. In DNA, the CDR3 is TGTGCCTGGCAGACAGACGGTTACGAGCAGTACTTC.

The genes are TRBV19 and TRBJ2-2, with a tentative D call TRBD2 (5 bases). In germline, CDR1 is LNHDA, CDR2 SQIVND (reference sequence). The CDR3 is made up of 13 amino acids. V gave up 5 bases and J gave up 11 bases, with 15 bases separating them. The CDR3 sequence is CASSPRGKGELFF. In DNA, the CDR3 is TGTGCCAGTAGTCCTCGGGGAAAGGGAGAGCTGTTTTTT.

The gene calls are TRBV5-4 and TRBJ2-7; D perhaps matches TRBD1 (6 bases). From germline, CDR1 is SGHNT and CDR2 YYREEE (reference sequence). Trimming removed 2 bases at V and 3 bases at J, with 15 bases between. The CDR3 extends over 15 amino acids. This CDR3 is CASSFAGASLYEQYF. CDR3 sequence (DNA): TGTGCCAGCAGCTTTGCAGGGGCGTCCCTCTACGAGCAGTACTTC.

This clone was counted a few times. The rearrangement uses TRBV2 and TRBJ1-6, with a possible D match to TRBD1 (5 bases). The V and J ends lost 5 bases and 5 bases respectively, with 22 bases between them. The CDR3 has 18 amino acids. CDR1 SNHLY and CDR2 FYNNEI come from the germline V gene. CDR3 residues: CASSHRRALALDNSPLHF. CDR3 DNA: TGTGCCAGCAGTCACAGGCGCGCCCTAGCTCTTGATAATTCACCCCTCCACTTT.

J is TRBJ2-5 and V is TRBV19; D might be TRBD2 (5 bases). CDR3 length equals 15 residues. The germline V gene encodes CDR1 LNHDA and CDR2 SQIVND (reference sequence). The V end was cut by 8 bases, the J end by 6 bases, with 22 bases between. The CDR3 protein is CASSPGVVVQQTQYF. The DNA for the CDR3 is TGTGCCAGTTCCCCCGGGGTGGTAGTTCAGCAGACCCAGTACTTC.

This clone has a single count. The rearrangement uses TRBV2 and TRBJ2-1; D gene unclear. Germline assignment: CDR1 SNHLY and CDR2 FYNNEI. V lost 10 bases, J lost 5 bases, and 15 bases lay in between. This CDR3 region has 13 residues. The DNA for the CDR3 is TGTGCCACCGACCGGAGAGTAAACAATGAGCAGTTCTTC. Its translation: CATDRRVNNEQFF.

With respect to this clone: One junction end does not reproduce the germline sequence, and a read error may be involved. The chain links TRBV2 to TRBJ1-3; the D is unclear. Germline V gene lookup returns CDR1 SNHLY and CDR2 FYNNEI. This CDR3 is 11 amino acids long. The CDR3 DNA reads TGTGCCAGCAGTGAAGAGGACCGCTCCTTTTTT. It yields the protein CASSEEDRSFF.

CDR3 region: CASSLARGYTF. The CDR3 nucleotides are TGTGCCAGCAGCTTAGCCCGGGGCTACACCTTC. This chain links TRBV7-7 with TRBJ1-2; D ambiguous. V gave up 0 bases and J gave up 8 bases, with 4 bases separating them. This CDR3 has 11 residues. CDR1 and CDR2 from the germline V gene are SSHAT and FNYEAQ (reference sequence).

This chain joins TRBV29-1 and TRBJ2-1; D possibly corresponds to TRBD2 (6 bases). This CDR3 contains 14 residues. Trimming removed 4 bases at V and 4 bases at J, with 14 bases between. Germline V gene data show CDR1 as SQVTM and CDR2 as ANQGSEA. The CDR3 DNA is TGCAGCGTTGTGACCTTAGCGGCGTACAATGAGCAGTTCTTC. This sequence encodes CSVVTLAAYNEQFF.

The V call is TRBV19, the J call TRBJ1-4; possible D gene TRBD1, 6 bases. The germline gives CDR1 LNHDA, CDR2 SQIVND (reference sequence). CDR3 length equals 14 residues. The V gene lost 2 bases and the J gene lost 2 bases, with 6 bases spanning the gap. The CDR3 here is CASSITGTNEKLFF. The CDR3 DNA follows: TGTGCCAGTAGTATAACAGGGACTAATGAAAAACTGTTTTTT.

This clone was found once. The CDR3, as DNA: TGCAGCGTTGAGGGGGCCGACAATGAGCAGTTCTTC. This gives the protein CSVEGADNEQFF. The chain joins TRBV29-1 to TRBJ2-1; D is perhaps TRBD1 (6 bases). Germline-derived CDR1 and CDR2 are SQVTM and ANQGSEA. The CDR3 runs to 12 residues. The germline V and J ends were trimmed by 3 bases and 5 bases, with 8 bases remaining between them.

This chain uses TRBV6-5 with TRBJ2-3, with TRBD2 identical over 11 bases. Germline values: CDR1 MNHEY, CDR2 SVGAGI. This CDR3 is 13 amino acids long. The V gene end was trimmed by 7 bases and the J gene end by 9 bases; junction bases not matched to a gene: 6. As DNA, the CDR3 is TGTGCCAGCAAGAGACTAGCGGGGTTAACGCAGTATTTT. Protein: CASKRLAGLTQYF.

The rearrangement uses TRBV6-1 and TRBJ1-5; 7 bases fit TRBD1. Germline V lookup: CDR1 MNHNS, CDR2 SASEGT. The ends lost 0 bases at V and 6 bases at J; junction bases unmatched: 8. CDR3 length: 16 residues. In DNA form, the CDR3 reads TGTGCCAGCAGTGAAGCCGTCGACAGGGCGAGTCAGCCCCAGCATTTT. Encoded protein: CASSEAVDRASQPQHF.

The chain has TRBV14 and TRBJ1-2; the D gene is possibly TRBD1 (6 bases). CDR1 and CDR2 (germline): SGHDN, FVKESK. Trimming shortened V by 2 bases and J by 4 bases, and 14 bases separated the two germline ends. This CDR3 region has 15 residues. In nucleotides, the CDR3 is TGTGCCAGCAGCCAATCCCCCGCGGGGGCCTATGGCTACACCTTC. It is translated as CASSQSPAGAYGYTF.

V is TRBV5-1 and J is TRBJ2-1; 8 bases align to TRBD2. The CDR3 covers 16 residues. Germline trimming cut 4 bases from V and 6 bases from J; bases unmatched to any gene: 12. The germline gives CDR1 SGHRS, CDR2 YFSETQ. This CDR3 is CASSPSGGAGANEQFF. CDR3 DNA sequence: TGCGCCAGCAGCCCGTCCGGGGGAGCGGGGGCCAATGAGCAGTTCTTC.

This sequence joins TRBV29-1 and TRBJ2-5; 7 bases align to TRBD2. The CDR3 runs to 14 residues. J was trimmed by 5 bases and V by 3 bases; bases with no gene match: 9. Germline V gives CDR1 SQVTM, CDR2 ANQGSEA. CDR3 sequence: CSVDPSGVGETQYF. DNA of the CDR3: TGCAGCGTTGACCCCAGCGGGGTAGGGGAGACCCAGTACTTC.

There are a few counts of this clone. The V and J genes are TRBV10-1 and TRBJ1-2; tentative D call: TRBD1 (6 bases). The germline gives CDR1 WNHNN, CDR2 SYGVQD (reference sequence). The CDR3 is 13 amino acids. V shed 5 bases and J shed 4 bases, with 11 bases lying between them. The CDR3 protein is CASSRQASYGYTF. The CDR3 DNA follows: TGCGCCAGCAGTCGACAGGCCTCCTATGGCTACACCTTC.

The V call is TRBV27, the J call TRBJ1-1; D gene ambiguous. Germline V gives CDR1 MNHEY, CDR2 SMNVEV (reference sequence). The CDR3 spans 15 residues. Trimming stripped 3 bases from V and 1 base from J, with 12 bases between. The CDR3 coding sequence is TGTGCCAGCAGTTTTTGGGCCCGAGGGAACACTGAAGCTTTCTTT. Translating gives CASSFWARGNTEAFF.